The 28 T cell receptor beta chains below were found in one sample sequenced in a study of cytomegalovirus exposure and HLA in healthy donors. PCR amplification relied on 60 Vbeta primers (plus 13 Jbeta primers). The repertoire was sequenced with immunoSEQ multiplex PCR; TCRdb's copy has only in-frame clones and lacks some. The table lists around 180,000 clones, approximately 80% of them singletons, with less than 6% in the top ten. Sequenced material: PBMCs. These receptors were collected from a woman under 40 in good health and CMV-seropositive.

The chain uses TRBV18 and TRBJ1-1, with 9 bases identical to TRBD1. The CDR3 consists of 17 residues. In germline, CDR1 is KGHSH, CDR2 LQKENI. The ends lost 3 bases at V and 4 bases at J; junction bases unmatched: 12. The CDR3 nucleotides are TGTGCCAGCTCACCTACTACCGGGACAGGGAGGCGCACTGAAGCTTTCTTT. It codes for CASSPTTGTGRRTEAFF.

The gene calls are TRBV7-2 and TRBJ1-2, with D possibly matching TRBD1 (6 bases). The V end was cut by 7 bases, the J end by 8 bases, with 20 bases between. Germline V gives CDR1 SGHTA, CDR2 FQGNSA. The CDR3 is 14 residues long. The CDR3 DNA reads TGTGCCAGCACCAGCGGGGGACATATGGGGGGCTACACCTTC. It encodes CASTSGGHMGGYTF.

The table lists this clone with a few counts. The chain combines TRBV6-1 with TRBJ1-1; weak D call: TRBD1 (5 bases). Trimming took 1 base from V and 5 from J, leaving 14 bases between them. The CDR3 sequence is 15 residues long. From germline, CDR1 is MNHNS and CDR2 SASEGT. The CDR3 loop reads CASSEEQGLGTEAFF. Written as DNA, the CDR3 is TGTGCCAGCAGTGAAGAGCAGGGTCTGGGGACTGAAGCTTTCTTT.

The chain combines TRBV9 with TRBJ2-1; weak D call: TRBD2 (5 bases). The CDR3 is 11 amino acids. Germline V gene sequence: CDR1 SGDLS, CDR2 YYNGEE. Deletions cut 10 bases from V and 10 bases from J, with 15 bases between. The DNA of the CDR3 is TGTGCCCCCGGGGTGGTTCCCGAGCAGTTCTTC. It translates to CAPGVVPEQFF.

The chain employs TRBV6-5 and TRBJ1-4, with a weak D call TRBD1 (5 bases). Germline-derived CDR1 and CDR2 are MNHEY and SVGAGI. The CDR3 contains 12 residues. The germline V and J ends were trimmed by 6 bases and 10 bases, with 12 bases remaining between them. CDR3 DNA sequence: TGTGCCAGCAGGCGTCCGGGGGGAAAACTGTTTTTT. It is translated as CASRRPGGKLFF.

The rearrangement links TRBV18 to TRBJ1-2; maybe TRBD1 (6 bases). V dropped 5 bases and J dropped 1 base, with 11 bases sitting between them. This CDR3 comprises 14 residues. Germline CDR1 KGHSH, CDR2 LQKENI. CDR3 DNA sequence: TGTGCCAGCTCATCCGACAGGAATAACTATGGCTACACCTTC. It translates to CASSSDRNNYGYTF.

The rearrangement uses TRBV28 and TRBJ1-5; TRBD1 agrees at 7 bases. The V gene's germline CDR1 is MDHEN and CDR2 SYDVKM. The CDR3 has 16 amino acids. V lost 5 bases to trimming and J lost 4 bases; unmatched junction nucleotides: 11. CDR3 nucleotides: TGTGCCAGCAGTCCTGTGACAGGGCGAGGGAATCAGCCCCAGCATTTT. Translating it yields CASSPVTGRGNQPQHF. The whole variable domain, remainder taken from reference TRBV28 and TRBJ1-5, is DVKVTQSSRYLVKRTGEKVFLECVQDMDHENMFWYRQDPGLGLRLIYFSYDVKMKEKGDIPEGYSVSREKKERFSLILESASTNQTSMYLCASSPVTGRGNQPQHFGDGTRLSIL.

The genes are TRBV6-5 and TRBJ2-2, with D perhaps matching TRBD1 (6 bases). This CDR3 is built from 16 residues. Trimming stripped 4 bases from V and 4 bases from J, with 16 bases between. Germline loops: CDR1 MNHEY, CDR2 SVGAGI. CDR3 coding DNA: TGTGCCAGCAGTTCAGACCAGGGGCCGCTCACCGGGGAGCTGTTTTTT. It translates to CASSSDQGPLTGELFF.

This chain's CDR3 is CASRTRAGSTDTQYF. CDR3 DNA sequence: TGTGCCAGCAGAACGAGAGCGGGGAGCACAGATACGCAGTATTTT. The rearrangement joins TRBV11-2 to TRBJ2-3; 7 bases fit TRBD2. From germline, CDR1 is SGHAT and CDR2 FQNNGV. This CDR3 is 15 amino acids long. V gave up 6 bases and J gave up 0 bases; unmatched junction bases: 6. The variable domain in full, with the rest retrieved from reference TRBV11-2 and TRBJ2-3, is EAGVAQSPRYKIIEKRQSVAFWCNPISGHATLYWYQQILGQGPKLLIQFQNNGVVDDSQLPKDRFSAERLKGVDSTLKIQPAKLEDSAVYLCASRTRAGSTDTQYFGPGTRLTVL.

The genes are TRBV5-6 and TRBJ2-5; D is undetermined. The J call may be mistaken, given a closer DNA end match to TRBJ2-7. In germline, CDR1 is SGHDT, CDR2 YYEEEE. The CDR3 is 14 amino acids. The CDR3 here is CASSLLSISYEQYF. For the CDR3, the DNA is TGTGCCAGCAGCTTGTTAAGTATCTCCTACGAGCAGTACTTC.

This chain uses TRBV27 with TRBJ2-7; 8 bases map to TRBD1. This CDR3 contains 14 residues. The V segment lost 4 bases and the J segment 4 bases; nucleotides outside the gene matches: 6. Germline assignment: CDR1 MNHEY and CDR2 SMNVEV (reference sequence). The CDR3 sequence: CASSSRGRVYEQYF. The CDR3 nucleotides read TGTGCCAGCAGTTCCAGGGGGCGCGTTTACGAGCAGTACTTC.

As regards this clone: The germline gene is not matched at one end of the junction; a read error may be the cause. The CDR3 DNA sequence: TGTTCCAGCAGCTTAGGGTCAGGGTTTTCCTACGAGCAGTACTTC. Protein sequence: CSSSLGSGFSYEQYF. The genes are TRBV7-9 and TRBJ2-7, with a possible D match to TRBD1 (5 bases). CDR3 length: 15 residues. Per the germline V gene, CDR1 is SEHNR and CDR2 is FQNEAQ (reference sequence).

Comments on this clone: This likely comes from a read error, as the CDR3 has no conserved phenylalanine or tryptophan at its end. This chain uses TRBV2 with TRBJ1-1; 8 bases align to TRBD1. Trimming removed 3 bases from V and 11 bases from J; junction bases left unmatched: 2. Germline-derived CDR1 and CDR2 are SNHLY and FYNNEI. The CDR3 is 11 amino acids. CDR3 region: CASSDNRGAFL. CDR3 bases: TGTGCCAGCAGTGATAACAGGGGGGCTTTCCTT.

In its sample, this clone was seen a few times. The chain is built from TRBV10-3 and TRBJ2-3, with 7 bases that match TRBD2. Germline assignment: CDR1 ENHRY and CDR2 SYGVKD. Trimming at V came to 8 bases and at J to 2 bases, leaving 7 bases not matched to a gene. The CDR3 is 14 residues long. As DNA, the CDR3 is TGTGCCATCGCGGGGGTCACGGACACAGATACGCAGTATTTT. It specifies CAIAGVTDTDTQYF.

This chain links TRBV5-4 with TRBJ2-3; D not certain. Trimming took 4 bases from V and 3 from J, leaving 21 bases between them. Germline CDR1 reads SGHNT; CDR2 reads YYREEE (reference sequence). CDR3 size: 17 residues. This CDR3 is CASSVKLRILETDTQYF. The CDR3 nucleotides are TGTGCCAGCAGCGTTAAACTCCGCATCCTAGAGACAGATACGCAGTATTTT.

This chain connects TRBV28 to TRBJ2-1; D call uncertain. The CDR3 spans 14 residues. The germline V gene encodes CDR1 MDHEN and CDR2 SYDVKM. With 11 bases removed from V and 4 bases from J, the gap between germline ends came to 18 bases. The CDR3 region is CAASDVARYNEQFF. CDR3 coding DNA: TGTGCCGCATCTGACGTTGCGCGGTACAATGAGCAGTTCTTC.

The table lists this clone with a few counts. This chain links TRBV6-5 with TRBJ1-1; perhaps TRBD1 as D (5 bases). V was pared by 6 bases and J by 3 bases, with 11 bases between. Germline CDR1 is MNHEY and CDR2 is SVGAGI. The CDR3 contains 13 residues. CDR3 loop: CASRSRGDTEAFF. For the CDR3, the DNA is TGTGCCAGCAGAAGTAGGGGTGACACTGAAGCTTTCTTT.

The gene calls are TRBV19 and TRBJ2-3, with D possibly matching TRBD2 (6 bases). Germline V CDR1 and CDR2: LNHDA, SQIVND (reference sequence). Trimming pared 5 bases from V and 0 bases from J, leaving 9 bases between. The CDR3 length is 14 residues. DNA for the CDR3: TGTGCCAGTAGTCTTGCGGGAAGCACAGATACGCAGTATTTT. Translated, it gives CASSLAGSTDTQYF.

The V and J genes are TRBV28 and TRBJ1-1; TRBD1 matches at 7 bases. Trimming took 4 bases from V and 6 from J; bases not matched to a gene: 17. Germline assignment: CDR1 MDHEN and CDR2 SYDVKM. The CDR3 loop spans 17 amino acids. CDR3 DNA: TGTGCCAGCAGTTCAAAAAACAGGGGACGGGTAAAGTCTGAAGCTTTCTTT. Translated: CASSSKNRGRVKSEAFF. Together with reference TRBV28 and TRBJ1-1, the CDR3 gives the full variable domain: DVKVTQSSRYLVKRTGEKVFLECVQDMDHENMFWYRQDPGLGLRLIYFSYDVKMKEKGDIPEGYSVSREKKERFSLILESASTNQTSMYLCASSSKNRGRVKSEAFFGQGTRLTVV.

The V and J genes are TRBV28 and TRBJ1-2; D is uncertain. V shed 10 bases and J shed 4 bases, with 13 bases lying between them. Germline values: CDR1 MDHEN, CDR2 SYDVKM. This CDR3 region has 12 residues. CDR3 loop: CATQQDFYGYTF. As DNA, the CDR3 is TGTGCCACCCAGCAGGACTTCTATGGCTACACCTTC.

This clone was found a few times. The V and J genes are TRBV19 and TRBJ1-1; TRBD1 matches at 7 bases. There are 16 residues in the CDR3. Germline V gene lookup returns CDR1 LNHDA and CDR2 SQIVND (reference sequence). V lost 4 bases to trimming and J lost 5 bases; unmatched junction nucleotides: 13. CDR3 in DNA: TGTGCCAGTAGTAAGGAGTCAGGGGGAGGAGGGACTGAAGCTTTCTTT. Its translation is CASSKESGGGGTEAFF. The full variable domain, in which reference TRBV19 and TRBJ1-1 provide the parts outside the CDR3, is DGGITQSPKYLFRKEGQNVTLSCEQNLNHDAMYWYRQDPGQGLRLIYYSQIVNDFQKGDIAEGYSVSREKKESFPLTVTSAQKNPTAFYLCASSKESGGGGTEAFFGQGTRLTVV.

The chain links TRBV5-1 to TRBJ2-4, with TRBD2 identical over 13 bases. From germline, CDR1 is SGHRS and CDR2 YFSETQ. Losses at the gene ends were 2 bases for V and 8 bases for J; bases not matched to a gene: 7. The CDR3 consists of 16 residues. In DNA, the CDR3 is TGCGCCAGCAGCTTACTAGCGGGAGGGCCCCAGGACATTCAGTACTTC. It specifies CASSLLAGGPQDIQYF.

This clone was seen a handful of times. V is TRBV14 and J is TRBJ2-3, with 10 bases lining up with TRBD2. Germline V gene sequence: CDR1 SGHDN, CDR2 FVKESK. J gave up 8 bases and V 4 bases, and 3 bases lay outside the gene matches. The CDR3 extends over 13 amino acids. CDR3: CASSRRLAGTQYF. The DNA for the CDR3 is TGTGCCAGCAGCCGAAGACTAGCGGGTACGCAGTATTTT.

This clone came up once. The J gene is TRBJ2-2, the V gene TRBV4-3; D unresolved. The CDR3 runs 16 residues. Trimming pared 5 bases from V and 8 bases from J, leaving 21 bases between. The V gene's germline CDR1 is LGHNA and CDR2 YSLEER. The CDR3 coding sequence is TGCGCCAGCAGCTACCGACACCCGCTGTTCTTAGGGGAGCTGTTTTTT. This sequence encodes CASSYRHPLFLGELFF.

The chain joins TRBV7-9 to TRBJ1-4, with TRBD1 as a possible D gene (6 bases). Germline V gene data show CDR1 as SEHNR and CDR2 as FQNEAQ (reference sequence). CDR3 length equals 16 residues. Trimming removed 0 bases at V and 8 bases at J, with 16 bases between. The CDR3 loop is CASSLATGSSGEKLFF. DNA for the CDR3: TGTGCCAGCAGCTTAGCTACAGGGAGTTCCGGGGAAAAACTGTTTTTT. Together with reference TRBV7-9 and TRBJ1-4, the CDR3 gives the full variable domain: DTGVSQNPRHKITKRGQNVTFRCDPISEHNRLYWYRQTLGQGPEFLTYFQNEAQLEKSRLLSDRFSAERPKGSFSTLEIQRTEQGDSAMYLCASSLATGSSGEKLFFGSGTQLSVL.

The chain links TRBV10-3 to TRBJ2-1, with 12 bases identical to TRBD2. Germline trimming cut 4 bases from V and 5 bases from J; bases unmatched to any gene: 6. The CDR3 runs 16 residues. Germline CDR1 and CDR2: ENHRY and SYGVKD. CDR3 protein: CAISGGLAGQNNEQFF. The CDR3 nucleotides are TGTGCCATCAGTGGGGGACTAGCGGGCCAAAACAATGAGCAGTTCTTC.

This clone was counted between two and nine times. For the CDR3, the DNA is TGTGCCAGCAGCTCCTTAGCGGGGGTCTACGAGCAGTACTTC. It translates to CASSSLAGVYEQYF. The chain combines TRBV28 with TRBJ2-7; 9 nucleotides line up with TRBD2. V lost 6 bases and J lost 3; bases outside the gene matches: 6. There are 14 residues in the CDR3. Germline V lookup: CDR1 MDHEN, CDR2 SYDVKM.

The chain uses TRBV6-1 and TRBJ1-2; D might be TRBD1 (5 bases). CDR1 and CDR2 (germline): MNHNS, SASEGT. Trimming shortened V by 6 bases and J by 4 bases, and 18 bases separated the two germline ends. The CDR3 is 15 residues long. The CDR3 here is CASSPLPQGAYGYTF. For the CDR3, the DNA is TGTGCCAGCAGCCCCCTACCGCAGGGTGCCTATGGCTACACCTTC.